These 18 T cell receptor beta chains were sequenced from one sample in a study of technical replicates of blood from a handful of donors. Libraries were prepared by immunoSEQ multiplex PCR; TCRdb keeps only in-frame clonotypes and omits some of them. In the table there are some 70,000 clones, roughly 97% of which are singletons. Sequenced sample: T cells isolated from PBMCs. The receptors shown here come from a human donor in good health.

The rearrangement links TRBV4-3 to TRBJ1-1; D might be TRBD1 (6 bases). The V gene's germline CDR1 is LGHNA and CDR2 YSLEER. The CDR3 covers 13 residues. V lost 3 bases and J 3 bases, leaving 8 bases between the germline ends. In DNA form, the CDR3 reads TGCGCCAGCAGCCACAACAGGGACACTGAAGCTTTCTTT. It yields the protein CASSHNRDTEAFF.

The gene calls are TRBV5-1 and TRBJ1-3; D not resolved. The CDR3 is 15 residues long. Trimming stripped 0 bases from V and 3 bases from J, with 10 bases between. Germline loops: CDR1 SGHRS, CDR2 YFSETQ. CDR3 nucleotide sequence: TGCGCCAGCAGCTTGGCAGAGGTGAATGGAAACACCATATATTTT. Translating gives CASSLAEVNGNTIYF.

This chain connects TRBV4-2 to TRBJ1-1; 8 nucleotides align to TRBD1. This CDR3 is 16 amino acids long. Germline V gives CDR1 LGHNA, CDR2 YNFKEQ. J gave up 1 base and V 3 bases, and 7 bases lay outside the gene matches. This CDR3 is CASSQAGGDTNTEAFF. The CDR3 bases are TGTGCCAGCAGCCAGGCAGGGGGCGATACGAACACTGAAGCTTTCTTT.

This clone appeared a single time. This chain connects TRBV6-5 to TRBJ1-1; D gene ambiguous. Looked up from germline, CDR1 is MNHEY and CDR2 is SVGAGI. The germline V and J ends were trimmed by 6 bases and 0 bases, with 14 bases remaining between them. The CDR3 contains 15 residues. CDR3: CASSLLAEMNTEAFF. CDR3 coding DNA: TGTGCCAGCAGCCTCCTTGCGGAGATGAACACTGAAGCTTTCTTT.

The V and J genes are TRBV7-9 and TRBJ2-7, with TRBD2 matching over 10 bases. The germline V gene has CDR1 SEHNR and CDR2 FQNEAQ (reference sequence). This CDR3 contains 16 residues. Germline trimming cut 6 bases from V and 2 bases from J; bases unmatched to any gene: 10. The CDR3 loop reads CASRPPLAGDAYEQYF. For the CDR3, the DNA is TGTGCCAGCAGACCACCCCTAGCGGGAGACGCCTACGAGCAGTACTTC.

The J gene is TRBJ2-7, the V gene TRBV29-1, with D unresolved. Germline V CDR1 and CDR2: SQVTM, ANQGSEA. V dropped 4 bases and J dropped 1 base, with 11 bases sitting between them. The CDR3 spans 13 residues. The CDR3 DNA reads TGCAGCGTTGTAGCAAGTCAATCCTACGAGCAGTACTTC. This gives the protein CSVVASQSYEQYF.

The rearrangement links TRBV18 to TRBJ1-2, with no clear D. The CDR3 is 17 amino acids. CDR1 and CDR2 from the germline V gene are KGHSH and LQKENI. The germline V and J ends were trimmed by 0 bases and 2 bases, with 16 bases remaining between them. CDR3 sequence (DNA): TGTGCCAGCTCACCACCTAGTCTGGGCAGGCCGAACTATGGCTACACCTTC. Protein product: CASSPPSLGRPNYGYTF.

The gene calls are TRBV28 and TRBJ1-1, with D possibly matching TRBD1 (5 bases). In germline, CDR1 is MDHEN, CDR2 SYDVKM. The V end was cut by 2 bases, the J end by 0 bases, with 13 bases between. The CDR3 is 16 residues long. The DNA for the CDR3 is TGTGCCAGCAGTTTAGGGGGGAGCCCCTTGAACACTGAAGCTTTCTTT. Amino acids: CASSLGGSPLNTEAFF.

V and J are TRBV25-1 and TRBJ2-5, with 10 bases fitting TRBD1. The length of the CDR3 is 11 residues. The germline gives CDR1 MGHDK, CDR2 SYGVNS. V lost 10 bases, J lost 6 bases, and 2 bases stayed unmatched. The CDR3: CATGQGQTQYF. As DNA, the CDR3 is TGTGCCACGGGACAGGGGCAGACCCAGTACTTC.

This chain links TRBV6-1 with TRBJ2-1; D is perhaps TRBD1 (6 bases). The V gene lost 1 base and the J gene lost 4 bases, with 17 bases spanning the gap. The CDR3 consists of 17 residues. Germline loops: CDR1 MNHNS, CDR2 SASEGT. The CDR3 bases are TGTGCCAGCAGTGAAGTGACAGGTGACCTTAGGTACAATGAGCAGTTCTTC. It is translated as CASSEVTGDLRYNEQFF.

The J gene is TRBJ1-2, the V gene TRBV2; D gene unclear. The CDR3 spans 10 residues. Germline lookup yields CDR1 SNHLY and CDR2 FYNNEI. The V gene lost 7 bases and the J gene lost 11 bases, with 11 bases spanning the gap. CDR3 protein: CASKSLVYTF. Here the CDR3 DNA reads TGTGCCAGCAAGTCCCTAGTGTACACCTTC.

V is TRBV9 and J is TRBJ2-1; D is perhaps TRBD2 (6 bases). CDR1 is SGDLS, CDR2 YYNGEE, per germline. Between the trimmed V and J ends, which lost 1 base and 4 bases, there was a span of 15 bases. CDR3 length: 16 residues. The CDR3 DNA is TGTGCCAGCAGCGTATCCACGGTAGCGGCTTACAATGAGCAGTTCTTC. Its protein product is CASSVSTVAAYNEQFF.

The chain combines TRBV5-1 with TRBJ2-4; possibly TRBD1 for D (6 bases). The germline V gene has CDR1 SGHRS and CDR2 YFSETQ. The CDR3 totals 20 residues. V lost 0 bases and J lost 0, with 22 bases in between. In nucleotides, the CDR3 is TGCGCCAGCAGCTTGGGACCCTCAGGGGCCCTGCTTGTAGCCAAAAACATTCAGTACTTC. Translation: CASSLGPSGALLVAKNIQYF.

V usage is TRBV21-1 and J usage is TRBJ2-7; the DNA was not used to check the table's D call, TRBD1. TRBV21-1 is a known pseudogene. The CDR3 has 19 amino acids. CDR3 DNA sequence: TGTGCCAGCAGCAAGGTACCGGGACAGGGGTTTATTAGCGGCTACGAGCAGTACTTC. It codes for CASSKVPGQGFISGYEQYF.

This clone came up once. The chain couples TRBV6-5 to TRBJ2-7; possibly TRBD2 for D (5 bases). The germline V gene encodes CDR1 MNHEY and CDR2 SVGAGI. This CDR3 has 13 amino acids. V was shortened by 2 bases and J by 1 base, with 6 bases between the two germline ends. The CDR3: CASSYGESYEQYF. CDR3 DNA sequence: TGTGCCAGCAGTTACGGGGAGTCCTACGAGCAGTACTTC.

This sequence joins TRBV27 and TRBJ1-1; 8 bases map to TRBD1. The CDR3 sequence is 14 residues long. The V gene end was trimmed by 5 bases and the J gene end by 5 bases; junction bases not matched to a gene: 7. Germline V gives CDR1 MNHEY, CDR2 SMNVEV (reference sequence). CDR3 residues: CASSPTGVRTEAFF. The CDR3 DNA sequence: TGTGCCAGCAGTCCGACAGGGGTAAGGACTGAAGCTTTCTTT.

The CDR3 DNA reads as TGTGCCAGCAGCCTTAACGGGGGCACTGAAGCTTTCTTT. Its protein is CASSLNGGTEAFF. V and J are TRBV7-6 and TRBJ1-1; TRBD1 might be the D (5 bases). From germline, CDR1 is SGHVS and CDR2 FNYEAQ. V lost 5 bases to trimming and J lost 4 bases, with 11 bases between them. CDR3 length equals 13 residues.

DNA of the CDR3: TGTGCCAGCAGTTTTGGTACTAGCGGGCAACCCTACGAGCAGTACTTC. Translation: CASSFGTSGQPYEQYF. The chain uses TRBV28 and TRBJ2-7, with 9 bases lining up with TRBD2. The CDR3 is 16 amino acids. V was pared by 3 bases and J by 2 bases, with 8 bases of the junction left unmatched. Germline CDR1 reads MDHEN; CDR2 reads SYDVKM. Variable domain in full (rest from reference TRBV28 and TRBJ2-7): DVKVTQSSRYLVKRTGEKVFLECVQDMDHENMFWYRQDPGLGLRLIYFSYDVKMKEKGDIPEGYSVSREKKERFSLILESASTNQTSMYLCASSFGTSGQPYEQYFGPGTRLTVT.